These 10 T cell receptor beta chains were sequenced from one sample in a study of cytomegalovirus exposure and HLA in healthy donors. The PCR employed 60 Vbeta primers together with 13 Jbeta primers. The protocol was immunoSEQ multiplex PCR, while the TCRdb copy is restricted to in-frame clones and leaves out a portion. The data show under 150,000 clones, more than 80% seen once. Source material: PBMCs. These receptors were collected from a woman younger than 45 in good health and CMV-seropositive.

This chain's CDR3 is CASSQVGLADISYEQYF. DNA of the CDR3: TGTGCCAGCAGCCAAGTAGGATTAGCGGACATCTCCTACGAGCAGTACTTC. This chain uses TRBV4-2 with TRBJ2-7; TRBD2 is a possible D gene (6 bases). This CDR3 is 17 amino acids long. V was pared by 1 base and J by 0 bases, with 16 bases between. CDR1 and CDR2 from the germline V gene are LGHNA and YNFKEQ.

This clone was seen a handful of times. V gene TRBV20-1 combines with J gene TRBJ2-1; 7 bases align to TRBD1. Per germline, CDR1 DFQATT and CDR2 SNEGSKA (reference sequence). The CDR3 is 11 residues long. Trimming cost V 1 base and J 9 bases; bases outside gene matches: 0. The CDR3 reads CSARGQGEQFF. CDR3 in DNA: TGCAGTGCTAGAGGACAGGGTGAGCAGTTCTTC.

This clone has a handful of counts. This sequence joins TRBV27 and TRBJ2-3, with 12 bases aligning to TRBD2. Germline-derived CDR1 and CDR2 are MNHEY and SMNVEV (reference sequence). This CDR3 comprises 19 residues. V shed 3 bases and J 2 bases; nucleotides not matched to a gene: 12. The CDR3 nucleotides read TGTGCCAGCAGTTTGAGAACTAGCGGGAGGCCTCTCACCACAGATACGCAGTATTTT. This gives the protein CASSLRTSGRPLTTDTQYF.

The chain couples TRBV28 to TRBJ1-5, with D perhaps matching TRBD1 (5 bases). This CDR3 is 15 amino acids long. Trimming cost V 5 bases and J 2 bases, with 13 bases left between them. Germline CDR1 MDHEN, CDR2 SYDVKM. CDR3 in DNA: TGTGCCAGCAGTGGTGCGCAGGGCGGCAATCAGCCCCAGCATTTT. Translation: CASSGAQGGNQPQHF.

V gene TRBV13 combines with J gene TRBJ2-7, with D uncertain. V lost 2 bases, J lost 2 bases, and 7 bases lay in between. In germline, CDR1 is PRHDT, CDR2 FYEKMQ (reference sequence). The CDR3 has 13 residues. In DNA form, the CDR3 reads TGTGCCAGCAGCTTATACAGTACCTACGAGCAGTACTTC. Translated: CASSLYSTYEQYF.

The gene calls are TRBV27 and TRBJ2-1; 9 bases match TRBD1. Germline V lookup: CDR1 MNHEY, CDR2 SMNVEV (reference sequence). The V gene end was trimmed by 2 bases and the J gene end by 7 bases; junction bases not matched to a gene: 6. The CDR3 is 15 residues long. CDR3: CASSLRQGVGNEQFF. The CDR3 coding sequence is TGTGCCAGCAGTTTACGACAGGGGGTTGGAAATGAGCAGTTCTTC.

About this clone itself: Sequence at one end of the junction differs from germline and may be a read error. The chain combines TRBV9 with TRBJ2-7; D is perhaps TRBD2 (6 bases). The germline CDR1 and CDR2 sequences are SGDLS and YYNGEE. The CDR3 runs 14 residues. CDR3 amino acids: CASSSRDSSSEQYF. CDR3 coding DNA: TGTGCCAGCAGCTCCCGGGACTCCTCCTCCGAGCAGTACTTC.

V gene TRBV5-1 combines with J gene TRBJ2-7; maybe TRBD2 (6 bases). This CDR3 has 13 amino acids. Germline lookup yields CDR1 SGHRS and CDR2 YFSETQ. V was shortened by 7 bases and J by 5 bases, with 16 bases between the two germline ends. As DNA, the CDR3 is TGCGCCAGCTGGGACTCCTCTGGGAACGAGCAGTACTTC. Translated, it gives CASWDSSGNEQYF.

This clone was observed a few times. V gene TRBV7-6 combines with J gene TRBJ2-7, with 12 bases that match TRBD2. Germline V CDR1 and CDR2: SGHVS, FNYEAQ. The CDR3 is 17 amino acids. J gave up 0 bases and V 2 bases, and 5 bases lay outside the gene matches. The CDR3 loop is CASSLTSGRSSSYEQYF. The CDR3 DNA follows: TGTGCCAGCAGCTTAACTAGCGGGAGGAGTAGCTCCTACGAGCAGTACTTC. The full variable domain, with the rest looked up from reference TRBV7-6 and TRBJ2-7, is GAGVSQSPRYKVTKRGQDVALRCDPISGHVSLYWYRQALGQGPEFLTYFNYEAQQDKSGLPNDRFSAERPEGSISTLTIQRTEQRDSAMYRCASSLTSGRSSSYEQYFGPGTRLTVT.

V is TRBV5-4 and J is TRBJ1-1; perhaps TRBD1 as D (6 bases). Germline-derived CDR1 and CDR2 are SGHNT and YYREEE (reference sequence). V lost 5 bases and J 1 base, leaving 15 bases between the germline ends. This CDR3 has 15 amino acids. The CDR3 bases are TGTGCCAGCAGTTATCTCGACAGGCAGAACACTGAAGCTTTCTTT. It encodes CASSYLDRQNTEAFF.